This T cell receptor beta chain was retrieved from a study of blood T cell repertoires in COVID-19. This CDR3 spans 11 amino acids. Germline loops: CDR1 PRHDT, CDR2 FYEKMQ (reference sequence). The V end was cut by 3 bases, the J end by 14 bases, with 12 bases between. The Seattle patients joined while their infection was active and were tracked longitudinally afterward. Method: immunoSEQ multiplex PCR; TCRdb's copy keeps in-frame clones and lacks some. The sample holds 150,000 or so clones, about 85% seen once. The origin of this receptor is a woman aged 45-59 years with COVID-19, enrolled during active disease. The sample was peripheral blood. J is TRBJ2-3 and V is TRBV13; the D gene is possibly TRBD2 (5 bases). This CDR3 reads CASSFSVDLYF. As DNA, the CDR3 is TGTGCCAGCAGCTTTAGCGTAGACCTGTATTTT.